Reported below is one T cell receptor (beta chain). This record comes from a study of blood T cell repertoires in COVID-19. Study overall: Acute and convalescent COVID-19 specimens originated in the United States, Italy and Spain. PBMCs, B-cell-depleted T cells, or T cells were the source of the cDNA or gDNA that made up the material.

The CDR3 is 13 residues long. V trimming: 4 bases; J trimming: 8 bases; junction bases outside the gene matches: 1. Germline CDR1 is LGHNT and CDR2 is FRNRAP. Authors' data handling: Estimation of nucleated cell counts relied on the amplification of reference gene primers. Clones were read by immunoSEQ multiplex PCR, and TCRdb kept only the in-frame ones, dropping some. V and J calls and clone size are given by that table; D and trimming were obtained from the DNA. The sample includes around 140,000 clones, 80% seen only once; the top ten take about 3.5%. The gene calls are TRBV12-5 and TRBJ2-1; TRBD2 aligns across 11 bases. The receptor was derived from a man between 70 and 80 years old who had recovered from COVID-19. Source material: peripheral blood. DNA of the CDR3: TGTGCTAGTGGTTCTAGCGGGAGGCATGAGCAGTTCTTC. It translates to CASGSSGRHEQFF.